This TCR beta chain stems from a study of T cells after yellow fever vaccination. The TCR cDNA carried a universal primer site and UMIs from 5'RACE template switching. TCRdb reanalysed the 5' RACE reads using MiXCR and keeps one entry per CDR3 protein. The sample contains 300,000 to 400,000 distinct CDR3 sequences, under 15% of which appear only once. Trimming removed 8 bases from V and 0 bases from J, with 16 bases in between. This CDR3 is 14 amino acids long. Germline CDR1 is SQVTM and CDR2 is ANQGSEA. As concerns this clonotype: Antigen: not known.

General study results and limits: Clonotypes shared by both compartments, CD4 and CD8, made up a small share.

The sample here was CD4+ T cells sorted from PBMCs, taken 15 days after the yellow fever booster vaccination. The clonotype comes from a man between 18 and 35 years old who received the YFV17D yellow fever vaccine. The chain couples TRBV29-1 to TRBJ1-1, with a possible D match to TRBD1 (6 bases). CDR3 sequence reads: CSTRGGRLNTEAFF. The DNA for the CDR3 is TGCAGCACTAGGGGGGGGCGGCTGAACACTGAAGCTTTCTTT.